The T cell receptor beta chain under discussion was sequenced for a study of shared clonotypes between healthy human individuals. Background on the study: Those who served as donors were two women and three men between the ages of 18 and 49. Each donor had three CD4 naive, three CD4 memory, two CD8 naive and one CD8 memory plate.

There were no recent acute infections or vaccinations among the donors, who were healthy HIV-negative adults. Authors' data handling: For the immunoSEQ data, sequences were junction-only without quality scores, so filtering differed. The data were produced by immunoSEQ multiplex PCR, yet TCRdb's version contains in-frame clones alone and is incomplete. V and J calls and clone size are given by that table; D and trimming were obtained from the DNA. The table lists roughly 2.4 million clones, around 95% of them singletons, with 0.1% to 0.15% in the top ten. What was sequenced was naive CD4+ T cells sorted from blood. Sample subset: CD45RA+ positively selected. This sequence originates from a man younger than 35 in good health.

The CDR3 DNA sequence: TGCGCCAGCAGCCCGGGACAGGGGACGGGAGCTTTCTTT. Amino acid sequence: CASSPGQGTGAFF. This chain uses TRBV5-1 with TRBJ1-1; 10 bases agree with TRBD1. Trimming at V came to 4 bases and at J to 10 bases, leaving 7 bases not matched to a gene. Per the germline V gene, CDR1 is SGHRS and CDR2 is YFSETQ. The CDR3 has 13 residues. Full variable domain (missing parts from reference TRBV5-1 and TRBJ1-1): KAGVTQTPRYLIKTRGQQVTLSCSPISGHRSVSWYQQTPGQGLQFLFEYFSETQRNKGNFPGRFSGRQFSNSRSEMNVSTLELGDSALYLCASSPGQGTGAFFGQGTRLTVV.